The T cell receptor beta chain under discussion was sequenced for a study of T cell responses to AZD1222 COVID-19 vaccine (dated by TCRdb to the early 2020s). Describing the broader study: AZD1222 recipients given second doses at about 4 weeks or at about 12 weeks were pooled, since spike-specific TCR depth and breadth were not found to differ between the two schedules. A total of 230 to 250 trial participants underwent TCR sequencing, of whom about 210 had received two doses of AZD1222 and some 25 had received two doses of the MenACWY control vaccine. Trial participants were enrolled by age into subgroups of 18-55, 56-69 and 70-plus years, and about 150, 27 and 61 TCR-sequenced participants, respectively, were included in these subgroups.

Here is what the overall study found, with its caveats: No day 14 peak-response samples were available, so repertoires were characterized only after the peak T cell response. The 56-69-year group was small, and its depth increase did not reach significance, likely because of low power. After two AZD1222 doses, spike-specific TCR breadth and depth were significantly higher than at day 0 and than in MenACWY recipients. The vaccine-associated CD4 TCRs covered the entire spike protein, and the dominant responses fell in regions 160-218 and 743-854. Conclusions about previously exposed vaccinees were limited because only six or seven AZD1222 recipients were SARS-CoV-2 seropositive at baseline. Participants were mostly white British and included more females than males, and it was suggested by the authors that clonal diversity may have been underestimated. Reportedly, close to half of the unique spike-specific TCRs recognized epitopes lying outside the regions that are mutated in the B.1.351 and B.1.1.7 variants.

From the cysteine through the phenylalanine, the CDR3 covers 15 amino acids. Solely the CDR3 DNA is kept, with 45 bases framed from the first base. V sheds 4 bases and J sheds 6 bases, leaving 14 bases between their ends. According to the germline V gene, CDR1 reads SGHRS and CDR2 reads YFSETQ. The sample's time point label, in plain terms: baseline before first vaccination. Samples from vaccinated people were obtained from the UK trials COV001 and COV002, which included a single-blind randomized controlled phase 2/3 trial of AZD1222 (ChAdOx1 nCoV-19) in healthy adults. For TCRbeta chain sequencing, PBMC samples from trial participants were taken at day 0 and at day 28 after the second dose. The CDR3 regions of human TCRbeta chains were subjected to immunosequencing. On the study's bioinformatics: TCRs in the repertoires were matched against a reference library of SARS-CoV-2-specific TCRs that had been generated with the MIRA antigen-specificity platform. Breadth was defined as the fraction of unique TCRs that were SARS-CoV-2-associated, and depth was defined as the fraction of total T cells that were SARS-CoV-2-associated. Using the MIRA data, each spike-specific TCR was assigned both to the spike region to which the TCR was reactive and to a CD4 or CD8 class. Log10-transformed breadth and depth values were compared by one-way ANOVA with Sidak's multiple comparisons tests. This is the immuneACCESS table as TCRdb keeps it, with only in-frame sequences that have V and J called. A part of the clones is gone; compared with another copy, unresolved V genes explain less than half, and the rest is unexplained. V and J calls and clone size come straight from that table; D and trimming were deduced from the DNA. The sample data list about 110,000 clones, and roughly 87% of these were observed just once. Roughly 5.2% of the sample is taken by the ten largest.

Regarding this clone: The antigen this receptor binds is unknown. Base qualities are not provided; no much larger clone lies one nucleotide away.

This TCR derives from an adult in good health. The sequenced sample was peripheral blood, obtained on day 0 of AZD1222 vaccination. The receptor chain draws on TRBV5-1 and TRBJ1-6, with the D gene not confidently named. The bases read TGCGCCAGCAGCCGAGAGGCCTTCAGTAATTCACCCCTCCACTTT. This gives the protein CASSREAFSNSPLHF.